What follows describes a single TCR beta chain. Its antigen is unidentified. This entry belongs to a study of Ad26.COV2.S vaccination and SARS-CoV-2 variants. Points from the study as a whole: People who got the vaccine had more spike-specific TCR breadth than people who got placebo. Analyses of TCR breadth and depth may have underestimated total T cell responses.

The CDR3 is 14 amino acids. Trimming pared 0 bases from V and 3 bases from J, leaving 10 bases between. Germline V gene lookup returns CDR1 SGHRS and CDR2 YFSETQ. Data came from immunoSEQ multiplex PCR; TCRdb stores just in-frame clones and leaves some out. The sample lists 410,000 or so clones, 90% occurring once. Treatment in this sample: around 19 received Ad26.COV2.S at low or high dose, single or two shots; about five received placebo; per-sample allocation not given. Samples analyzed were those drawn on day 63 after the first vaccine or placebo injection. The receptor was isolated from a person aged 18-60 years who received the Ad26.COV2.S COVID-19 vaccine or a placebo. The sequencing here drew on peripheral blood, taken in a trial of Ad26.COV2.S vaccine versus placebo. This chain uses TRBV5-1 with TRBJ2-7, with D perhaps matching TRBD1 (6 bases). CDR3 sequence reads: CASSLAPGHYEQYF. In DNA form, the CDR3 reads TGCGCCAGCAGCTTGGCTCCGGGACACTACGAGCAGTACTTC.